This TCR beta chain was observed in a study of blood T cells in healthy people across ages. For the second PCR, which ran for roughly 6 to 12 cycles, a sample-barcoded 5' primer and a J-beta primer mix were used. TCRdb called the 5' RACE reads again in MiXCR, with one record for every CDR3 protein. In the table there are 1 million to 1.2 million distinct CDR3 sequences, more than 30% of which are singletons. The CDR3 consists of 16 residues. In germline, CDR1 is DFQATT, CDR2 SNEGSKA (reference sequence). V shed 3 bases and J 4 bases; nucleotides not matched to a gene: 14. A few counts support this clonotype. Total RNA was isolated from each sample in quantities of at least 5 micrograms.

The sequenced sample consisted of blood. V and J are TRBV20-1 and TRBJ1-2, with 7 bases fitting TRBD1. This sequence originates from a man aged 18 to 30 in good health. The CDR3 bases are TGCAGTGCTAGGGCCAGAGCAGGGGGATTGACCTATGGCTACACCTTC. Protein product: CSARARAGGLTYGYTF.